This T cell receptor beta chain was recorded in a study of T cell repertoires in cytomegalovirus infection. Across the study: Signatures in public TCR beta sequences pointed to both CMV infection and matching HLA type.

Germline loops: CDR1 MDHEN, CDR2 SYDVKM. This CDR3 is 13 amino acids long. The V and J ends lost 5 bases and 7 bases respectively, with 12 bases between them. One entry per CDR3 protein results from TCRdb running MiXCR on the reads. The data contain about 180,000 distinct CDR3 sequences, roughly 17% of them singletons. This clonotype appeared a few times. No antigen is known for it. Whole-study results and caveats: The study identified carriers of CMV plus the relevant HLA from cumulative public TCR beta family frequency. Within the response measured ex vivo, HLA-C-restricted CMV-specific TCR beta clonotypes were dominant.

Material for sequencing was CD8+ T cells from PBMCs. The source is a human donor in good health (CMV status not recorded). Some clones in this sample may be carry-over from other donors' samples. The genes are TRBV28 and TRBJ2-4, with D possibly being TRBD1 or TRBD2 (5 bases each). The CDR3 DNA is TGTGCCAGCAGTCCCTGGGACGGCAACATTCAGTACTTC. Its translation is CASSPWDGNIQYF.